The 24 T cell receptor beta chains listed next were all sequenced from one sample in a study of blood T cell repertoires in COVID-19. The table came from immunoSEQ multiplex PCR; TCRdb's copy has only in-frame clones and leaves some out. The table includes about 160,000 clones, approximately 95% detected once. The sequencing sample was made of peripheral blood. These receptor sequences come from a woman in her 50s with acute or convalescent COVID-19.

The chain employs TRBV9 and TRBJ2-1; TRBD2 matches 11 bases. Germline V lookup: CDR1 SGDLS, CDR2 YYNGEE. Trimming took 2 bases from V and 9 from J; bases not matched to a gene: 10. The CDR3 is 16 amino acids. The CDR3 DNA sequence: TGTGCCAGCAGCGTTACTAGCGGGAGCCCCACTACTGAGCAGTTCTTC. Its protein is CASSVTSGSPTTEQFF. Combining the CDR3 with reference TRBV9 and TRBJ2-1 gives the whole variable domain DSGVTQTPKHLITATGQRVTLRCSPRSGDLSVYWYQQSLDQGLQFLIQYYNGEERAKGNILERFSAQQFPDLHSELNLSSLELGDSALYFCASSVTSGSPTTEQFFGPGTRLTVL.

The chain employs TRBV29-1 and TRBJ1-2; possible D gene TRBD1, 6 bases. This CDR3 is 12 amino acids long. CDR1 is SQVTM and CDR2 is ANQGSEA in the germline V gene. Trimming removed 6 bases at V and 4 bases at J, with 12 bases between. CDR3 nucleotide sequence: TGCAGCGTACCCGACAGGCCCTATGGCTACACCTTC. Amino acid sequence: CSVPDRPYGYTF.

The V call is TRBV4-1, the J call TRBJ2-1; possible D gene TRBD2, 7 bases. Germline CDR1 reads MGHRA; CDR2 reads YSYEKL. Trimming left V 0 bases short and J 6 bases short, with 18 bases between. The length of the CDR3 is 17 residues. Here the CDR3 DNA reads TGCGCCAGCAGCCAAGAGGGGGGGGCCAGTTCGTCCAATGAGCAGTTCTTC. Translation gives CASSQEGGASSSNEQFF.

The gene calls are TRBV6-5 and TRBJ1-1, with unresolved D. The CDR3 contains 13 residues. In germline, CDR1 is MNHEY, CDR2 SVGAGI. V was pared by 5 bases and J by 1 base, with 8 bases between. This chain's CDR3 is CASSIRRNTEAFF. The CDR3 DNA follows: TGTGCCAGCAGTATCCGTAGGAACACTGAAGCTTTCTTT.

The V and J genes are TRBV5-1 and TRBJ1-2; TRBD1 might be the D (6 bases). Deletions cut 0 bases from V and 4 bases from J, with 13 bases between. The CDR3 contains 15 residues. Germline lookup yields CDR1 SGHRS and CDR2 YFSETQ. In nucleotides, the CDR3 is TGCGCCAGCAGCTTGGAGGCGGGGGCGATCTATGGCTACACCTTC. As protein: CASSLEAGAIYGYTF.

The chain joins TRBV28 to TRBJ2-1; 11 bases map to TRBD2. The CDR3 loop spans 17 amino acids. J gave up 2 bases and V 6 bases, and 9 bases lay outside the gene matches. Germline V gives CDR1 MDHEN, CDR2 SYDVKM. The CDR3 nucleotides read TGTGCCAGCAGCAACTCGGGACTAGCGGAAACCTACAATGAGCAGTTCTTC. This gives the protein CASSNSGLAETYNEQFF.

The J gene is TRBJ1-4, the V gene TRBV6-5, with no clear D. CDR3 length: 15 residues. Trimming stripped 2 bases from V and 6 bases from J, with 13 bases between. CDR1 MNHEY and CDR2 SVGAGI come from the germline V gene. CDR3 amino acids: CASSYGTGFDEKLFF. The CDR3 DNA reads as TGTGCCAGCAGTTACGGTACGGGGTTCGATGAAAAACTGTTTTTT.

V usage is TRBV24-1 and J usage is TRBJ1-2; perhaps TRBD1 as D (5 bases). CDR1 and CDR2 (germline): KGHDR, SFDVKD. V was pared by 2 bases and J by 6 bases, with 15 bases between. The CDR3 has 15 amino acids. CDR3 protein: CATSDSLAGPNGYTF. The CDR3 DNA is TGTGCCACCAGTGATTCCCTTGCAGGGCCTAATGGCTACACCTTC.

The chain couples TRBV4-3 to TRBJ1-2, with 7 positions matching TRBD1. J gave up 5 bases and V 1 base, and 7 bases lay outside the gene matches. This CDR3 spans 15 amino acids. The germline CDR1 and CDR2 sequences are LGHNA and YSLEER. The CDR3, as DNA: TGCGCCAGCAGCCAAGGGGACAGAAACCCTTATGGCTACACCTTC. Protein product: CASSQGDRNPYGYTF.

This clone was observed once. The chain joins TRBV7-9 to TRBJ2-7; no firm D call. Trimming took off 10 bases at V and 1 base at J, with 11 bases between the two ends. The CDR3 is 12 amino acids. Germline V lookup: CDR1 SEHNR, CDR2 FQNEAQ (reference sequence). CDR3 DNA: TGTGCCACCATCGGGTTGTCCTACGAGCAGTACTTC. It codes for CATIGLSYEQYF. Combining the CDR3 with reference TRBV7-9 and TRBJ2-7 gives the whole variable domain DTGVSQNPRHKITKRGQNVTFRCDPISEHNRLYWYRQTLGQGPEFLTYFQNEAQLEKSRLLSDRFSAERPKGSFSTLEIQRTEQGDSAMYLCATIGLSYEQYFGPGTRLTVT.

The gene calls are TRBV11-3 and TRBJ1-1; the D is unclear. There are 13 residues in the CDR3. V was trimmed by 5 bases and J by 4 bases, leaving 11 bases between them. The V gene's germline CDR1 is SGHNT and CDR2 YENEEA. CDR3 coding DNA: TGTGCCAGCAGCCCAGGCAGCAGCACTGAAGCTTTCTTT. This translates into CASSPGSSTEAFF.

This clone was seen only a few times. The rearrangement uses TRBV20-1 and TRBJ1-5; 10 bases agree with TRBD1. Germline assignment: CDR1 DFQATT and CDR2 SNEGSKA (reference sequence). The CDR3 has 13 residues. The V segment lost 3 bases and the J segment 10 bases; nucleotides outside the gene matches: 6. DNA of the CDR3: TGCAGTGCTAGTCGTGGGACAGGGGATCCCCAGCATTTT. As protein: CSASRGTGDPQHF.

The chain combines TRBV29-1 with TRBJ2-2; D is possibly TRBD1 (7 bases). CDR3 length: 13 amino acids. Deletions cut 4 bases from V and 5 bases from J, with 11 bases between. CDR1 is SQVTM and CDR2 is ANQGSEA in the germline V gene. CDR3 loop: CSVAQGGTGELFF. The CDR3 DNA sequence: TGCAGCGTTGCCCAGGGGGGAACCGGGGAGCTGTTTTTT.

The V and J genes are TRBV19 and TRBJ1-2; 9 bases agree with TRBD1. This CDR3 comprises 13 residues. Germline-derived CDR1 and CDR2 are LNHDA and SQIVND (reference sequence). The V gene end was trimmed by 9 bases and the J gene end by 4 bases; junction bases not matched to a gene: 6. CDR3 bases: TGTGCCAGCCGAACGACAGGGGGCTATGGCTACACCTTC. Encoded protein: CASRTTGGYGYTF.

The chain links TRBV19 to TRBJ2-2; D perhaps matches TRBD1 (5 bases). CDR3 size: 19 residues. Germline assignment: CDR1 LNHDA and CDR2 SQIVND (reference sequence). Trimming took off 3 bases at V and 2 bases at J, with 22 bases between the two ends. For the CDR3, the DNA is TGTGCCAGTAGTATCTATCCCCCCCTCCTCGACAGAAACACCGGGGAGCTGTTTTTT. Translation gives CASSIYPPLLDRNTGELFF.

The chain joins TRBV7-3 to TRBJ2-1, with D tentatively TRBD1 (6 bases). This CDR3 contains 13 residues. Trimming took off 4 bases at V and 6 bases at J, with 10 bases between the two ends. Germline CDR1 is SGHTA and CDR2 is FQGTGA. The CDR3 here is CASSSGQINEQFF. DNA of the CDR3: TGTGCCAGCAGCTCCGGACAGATCAATGAGCAGTTCTTC.

The rearrangement joins TRBV28 to TRBJ1-4, with 10 bases matching TRBD1. Trimming at V came to 5 bases and at J to 7 bases, leaving 4 bases not matched to a gene. CDR1 is MDHEN and CDR2 is SYDVKM in the germline V gene. The CDR3 loop spans 14 amino acids. The CDR3, as DNA: TGTGCCAGCAGTCGACAGGGGGCGCGTGAAAAACTGTTTTTT. It is translated as CASSRQGAREKLFF. Drawing the rest from reference TRBV28 and TRBJ1-4, the complete variable domain is DVKVTQSSRYLVKRTGEKVFLECVQDMDHENMFWYRQDPGLGLRLIYFSYDVKMKEKGDIPEGYSVSREKKERFSLILESASTNQTSMYLCASSRQGAREKLFFGSGTQLSVL.

This chain uses TRBV6-5 with TRBJ1-1, with 7 bases identical to TRBD1. After removal of 5 bases from V and 0 bases from J, the junction contained 6 bases not matched to a gene. Germline V gene data show CDR1 as MNHEY and CDR2 as SVGAGI. The CDR3 runs 15 residues. The CDR3 DNA follows: TGTGCCAGCAGTATTCAGGGGGTTCTGAACACTGAAGCTTTCTTT. Translated: CASSIQGVLNTEAFF.

The CDR3 DNA reads as TGTGCCAGCAGCTTAAACGGGAGGAACTATGGCTACACCTTC. Translated: CASSLNGRNYGYTF. The genes are TRBV7-3 and TRBJ1-2; D not resolved. The CDR3 is 14 residues long. The germline V and J ends were trimmed by 1 base and 2 bases, with 8 bases remaining between them. Germline CDR1 SGHTA, CDR2 FQGTGA.

The chain has TRBV14 and TRBJ1-1, with D possibly TRBD1 on 6 matching bases. Trimming took off 2 bases at V and 0 bases at J, with 19 bases between the two ends. This CDR3 contains 18 residues. Germline values: CDR1 SGHDN, CDR2 FVKESK. The chain's CDR3 is CASSQNPWDTELNTEAFF. The CDR3, as DNA: TGTGCCAGCAGCCAAAACCCCTGGGACACCGAGCTGAACACTGAAGCTTTCTTT.

This chain joins TRBV28 and TRBJ1-2, with TRBD1 identical over 9 bases. Germline V lookup: CDR1 MDHEN, CDR2 SYDVKM. This CDR3 contains 15 residues. J lost 5 bases, V lost 4 bases, and 8 bases had no gene match. CDR3 coding DNA: TGTGCCAGCAGTTCCCACAGGGGGCAAGGGTATGGCTACACCTTC. Its protein product is CASSSHRGQGYGYTF.

This clone was counted once. V and J are TRBV6-5 and TRBJ2-1, with D possibly TRBD1 on 6 matching bases. Germline CDR1 and CDR2: MNHEY and SVGAGI. V was shortened by 7 bases and J by 8 bases, with 9 bases between the two germline ends. The CDR3 has 11 amino acids. Here the CDR3 reads CASMDSYEQFF. The CDR3 nucleotides read TGTGCCAGCATGGACAGTTATGAGCAGTTCTTC.

This clone was observed once. The chain has TRBV9 and TRBJ2-2, with D unclear. The germline gives CDR1 SGDLS, CDR2 YYNGEE. Trimming removed 0 bases from V and 6 bases from J, with 12 bases in between. The CDR3 covers 15 residues. CDR3 sequence (DNA): TGTGCCAGCAGCGTAGGAGGAACGCTGCCCGGGGAGCTGTTTTTT. This codes for CASSVGGTLPGELFF.

The CDR3, as DNA: TGTGCCAGCAGCCAATCGGAGGTCCGGCGCTCTGGAAACACCATATATTTT. This translates into CASSQSEVRRSGNTIYF. The chain joins TRBV3-1 (or the pseudogene TRBV3-2) to TRBJ1-3; D ambiguous. The CDR3 is made up of 17 amino acids. Trimming shortened V by 2 bases and J by 0 bases, and 14 bases separated the two germline ends. Per the germline V gene, CDR1 is LGHDT and CDR2 is YNNKEL (reference sequence).